The clone carrying this T cell receptor beta chain was observed a few times. The antigen is unknown. The sample is drawn from a study of blood T cells in healthy people across ages. Study-wide context: About one barcoded beta molecule was captured per two T cells (by template switching).

Findings of the study overall: Any conclusive comparison of naive versus antigen-experienced cells was prevented by using unsorted PBMCs.

With a J-beta primer mix and a sample-barcoded 5' primer, a second PCR ran 7 to 11 cycles. TCRdb reanalysed the 5' RACE reads using MiXCR and keeps one entry per CDR3 protein. The sample yields approximately 940,000 distinct CDR3 sequences, about 44% seen once. Individuals who donated were healthy Caucasians from Russia aged about 6 to 100. Sequencing input: blood. The TCR was taken from a man in his thirties or forties in good health.

DNA of the CDR3: TGTGCCAGCAACAACCCGGTGCAGCGGGGGAATGAGCAGTTCTTC. It is translated as CASNNPVQRGNEQFF. The V call is TRBV12-3 or TRBV12-4, the J call TRBJ2-1; 8 bases agree with TRBD2. Unmatched junction bases numbered 12, after V lost 7 bases and J lost 7 bases. CDR3 size: 15 residues.